This TCR beta chain derives from a study of T-cell reconstitution after alpha-beta-depleted transplantation in children. The CDR3 length is 14 residues. Trimming at V came to 1 base and at J to 7 bases, leaving 4 bases not matched to a gene. Germline V gene lookup returns CDR1 LGHNA and CDR2 YSLEER. Preparation of the TCRbeta library was carried out with unique molecular identifiers. Using its own MiXCR run on the PCR reads, TCRdb lists one record per CDR3 protein. This sample has around 200,000 distinct CDR3 sequences, with more than 15% found just once. This clonotype originated in a male patient aged 2 to 9 who had a stem cell transplant for acute lymphoblastic leukemia, so the T cells may come from the graft donor. The sample consisted of PBMCs, mostly from graft donor cells, taken 360 days after TCRalphabeta/CD19-depleted stem cell transplant. The V and J genes are TRBV4-3 and TRBJ2-1; 7 bases fit TRBD1. CDR3 sequence reads: CASSQGPTGNEQFF. The DNA for the CDR3 is TGCGCCAGCAGCCAAGGCCCGACAGGGAATGAGCAGTTCTTC.